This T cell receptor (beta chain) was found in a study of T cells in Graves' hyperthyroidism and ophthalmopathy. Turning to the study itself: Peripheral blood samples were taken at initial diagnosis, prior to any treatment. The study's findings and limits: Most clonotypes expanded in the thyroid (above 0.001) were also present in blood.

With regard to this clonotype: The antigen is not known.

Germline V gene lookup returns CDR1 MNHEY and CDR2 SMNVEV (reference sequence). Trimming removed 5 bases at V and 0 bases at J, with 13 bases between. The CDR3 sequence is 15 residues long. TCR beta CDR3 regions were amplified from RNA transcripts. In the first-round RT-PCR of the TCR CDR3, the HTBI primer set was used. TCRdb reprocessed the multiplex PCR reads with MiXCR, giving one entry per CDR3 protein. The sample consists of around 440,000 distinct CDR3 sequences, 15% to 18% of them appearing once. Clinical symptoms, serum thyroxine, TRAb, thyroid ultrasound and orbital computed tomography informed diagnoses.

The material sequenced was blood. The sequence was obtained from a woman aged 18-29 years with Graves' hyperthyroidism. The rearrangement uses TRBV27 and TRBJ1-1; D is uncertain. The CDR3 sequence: CASSPRGILNTEAFF. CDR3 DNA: TGTGCCAGCAGTCCTCGGGGAATACTGAACACTGAAGCTTTCTTT.